This entry is about one T cell receptor beta chain. As yet, its antigen is unknown. These data belong to a study of cytomegalovirus exposure and HLA in healthy donors. When sampled, the donors appeared nominally healthy, though they likely had unrecorded immune exposures. Both 60 Vbeta primers and 13 Jbeta primers went into the PCR. In the original processing: There were tens of millions of unique TCR beta chains by a later count, and about 12 million of them were shared. The data were produced by immunoSEQ multiplex PCR, yet TCRdb's version contains in-frame clones alone and is incomplete. V, J and clone size are those of that table, while D and trimming were read from the DNA. Here the sample spans 150,000 to 200,000 clones, around 80% being singletons. The CDR3 runs 14 residues. Germline V gene lookup returns CDR1 MNHEY and CDR2 SMNVEV (reference sequence). Findings and limits, study-wide: Across HLA loci, a later analysis found differing TCR association rates, with DRB1 most and HLA-C fewest. A classifier reportedly called cytomegalovirus status with high sensitivity and specificity.

The genes are TRBV27 and TRBJ2-7, with 8 bases fitting TRBD1. The assigned J gene may be wrong: the sequence end matches TRBJ2-1 better. The source of this sequence is a girl aged 5-17 years in good health and CMV-seropositive. The specimen sequenced was PBMCs. CDR3 region: CASSLRTGRNEQFF. The CDR3 DNA reads TGTGCCAGCAGTTTAAGGACAGGGAGGAATGAGCAGTTCTTC.